This entry features one T cell receptor beta chain sequence. Antigen specificity is unknown. J lost 2 bases, V lost 4 bases, and 3 bases had no gene match. Germline assignment: CDR1 SGHKS and CDR2 YYEKEE (reference sequence). This CDR3 has 14 residues. The record originates from a study of cytomegalovirus exposure and HLA in healthy donors. The donors comprised healthy bone marrow donors. Study results and limitations: In a later analysis, donors in an Asian-associated ancestry cluster reportedly had fewer N-insertions in productive TCRs than the cohort mean. Later on, a genetic analysis was performed. It linked a missense variant in DCLRE1C with V- and J-gene trimming of TCR beta.

Both 60 Vbeta primers and 13 Jbeta primers went into the PCR. Clones were sequenced by immunoSEQ multiplex PCR, and TCRdb holds only the in-frame ones, with some missing. This sample has about 180,000 clones, with around 74% found just once. This sequence originates from a female donor in good health and CMV-seronegative. V and J are TRBV5-5 and TRBJ2-3; the match to TRBD2 covers 8 bases. The sequencing input was PBMCs. CDR3 sequence: CASSRGGYTDTQYF. The CDR3 region has the DNA TGTGCCAGCAGCCGGGGGGGGTACACAGATACGCAGTATTTT.